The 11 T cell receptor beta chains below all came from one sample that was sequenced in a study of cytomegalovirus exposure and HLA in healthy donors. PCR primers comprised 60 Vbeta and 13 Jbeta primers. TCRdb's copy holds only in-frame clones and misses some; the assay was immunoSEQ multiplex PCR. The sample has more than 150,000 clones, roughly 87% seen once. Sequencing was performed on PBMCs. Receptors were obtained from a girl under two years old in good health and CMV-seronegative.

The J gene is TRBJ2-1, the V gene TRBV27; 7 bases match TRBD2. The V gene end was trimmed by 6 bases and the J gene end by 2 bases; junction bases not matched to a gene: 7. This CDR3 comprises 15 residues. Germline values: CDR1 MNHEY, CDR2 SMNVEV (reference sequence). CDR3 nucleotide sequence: TGTGCCAGCAGCCTCGCGGGAGAGCCCTACAATGAGCAGTTCTTC. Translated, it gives CASSLAGEPYNEQFF.

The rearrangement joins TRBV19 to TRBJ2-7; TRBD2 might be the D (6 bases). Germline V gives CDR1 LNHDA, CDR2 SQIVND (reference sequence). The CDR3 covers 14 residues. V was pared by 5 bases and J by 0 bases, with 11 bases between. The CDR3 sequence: CASSSGTHSYEQYF. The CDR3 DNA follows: TGTGCCAGTAGTTCCGGGACTCACTCCTACGAGCAGTACTTC.

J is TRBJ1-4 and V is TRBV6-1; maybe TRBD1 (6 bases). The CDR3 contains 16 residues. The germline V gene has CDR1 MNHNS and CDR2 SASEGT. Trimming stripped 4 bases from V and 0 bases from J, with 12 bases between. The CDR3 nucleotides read TGTGCCAGCAGTGGGACAGTCCTTTCAACTAATGAAAAACTGTTTTTT. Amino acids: CASSGTVLSTNEKLFF.

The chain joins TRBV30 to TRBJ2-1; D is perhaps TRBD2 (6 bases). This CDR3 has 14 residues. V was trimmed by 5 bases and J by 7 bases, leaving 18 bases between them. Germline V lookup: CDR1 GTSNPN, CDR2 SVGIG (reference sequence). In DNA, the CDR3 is TGTGCCTGGTACCTGGAGGGAGAGTCGAATGAGCAGTTCTTC. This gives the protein CAWYLEGESNEQFF.

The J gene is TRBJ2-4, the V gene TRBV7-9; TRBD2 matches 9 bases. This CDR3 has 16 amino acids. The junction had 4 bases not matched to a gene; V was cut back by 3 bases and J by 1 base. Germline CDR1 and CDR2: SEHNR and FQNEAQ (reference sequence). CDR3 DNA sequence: TGTGCCAGCAGCTTGGGACTAGCCATGGCCAAAAACATTCAGTACTTC. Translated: CASSLGLAMAKNIQYF.

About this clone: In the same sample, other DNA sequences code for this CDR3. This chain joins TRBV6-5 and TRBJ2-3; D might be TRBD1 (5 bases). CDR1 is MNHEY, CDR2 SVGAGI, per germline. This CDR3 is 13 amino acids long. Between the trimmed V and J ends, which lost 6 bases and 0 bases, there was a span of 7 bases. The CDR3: CASRRTSTDTQYF. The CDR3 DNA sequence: TGTGCCAGCAGACGGACAAGCACAGATACGCAGTATTTT.

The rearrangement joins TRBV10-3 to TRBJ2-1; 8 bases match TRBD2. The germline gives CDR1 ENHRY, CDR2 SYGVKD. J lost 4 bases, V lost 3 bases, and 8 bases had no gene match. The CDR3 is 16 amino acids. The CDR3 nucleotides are TGTGCCATCAGTGACCGCGGGGGGCGCTCGTACAATGAGCAGTTCTTC. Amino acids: CAISDRGGRSYNEQFF.

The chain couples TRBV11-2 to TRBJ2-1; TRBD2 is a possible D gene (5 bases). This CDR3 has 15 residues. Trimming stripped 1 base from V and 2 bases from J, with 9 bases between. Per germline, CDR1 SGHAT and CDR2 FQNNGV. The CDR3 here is CASSLGTGTYNEQFF. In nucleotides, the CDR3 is TGTGCCAGCAGCTTAGGCACGGGGACCTACAATGAGCAGTTCTTC.

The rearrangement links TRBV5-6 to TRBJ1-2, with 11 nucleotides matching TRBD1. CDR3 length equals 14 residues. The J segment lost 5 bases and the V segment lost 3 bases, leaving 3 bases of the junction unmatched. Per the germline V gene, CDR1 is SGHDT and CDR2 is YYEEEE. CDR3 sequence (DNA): TGTGCCAGCAGCTCCCGGGACAGGGGGTATGGCTACACCTTC. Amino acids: CASSSRDRGYGYTF.

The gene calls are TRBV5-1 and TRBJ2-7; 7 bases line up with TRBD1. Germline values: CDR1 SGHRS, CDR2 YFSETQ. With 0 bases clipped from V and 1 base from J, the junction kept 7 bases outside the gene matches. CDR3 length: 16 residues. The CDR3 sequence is CASSLVTGTFSYEQYF. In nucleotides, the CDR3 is TGCGCCAGCAGCTTGGTGACAGGGACCTTTTCCTACGAGCAGTACTTC.

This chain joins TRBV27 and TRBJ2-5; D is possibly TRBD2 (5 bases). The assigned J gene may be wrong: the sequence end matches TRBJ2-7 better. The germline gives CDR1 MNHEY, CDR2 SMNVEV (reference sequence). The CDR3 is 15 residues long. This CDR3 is CASSLGVSRAYEQYF. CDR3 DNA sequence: TGTGCCAGCAGTTTAGGTGTGTCGAGGGCCTACGAGCAGTACTTC.